One T cell receptor beta chain is described in this entry. This specimen belongs to a study of blood T cells in healthy people across ages. A second PCR of roughly 6 to 12 cycles used a sample-barcoded 5' primer and a J-beta primer mix. One entry per CDR3 protein results from TCRdb running MiXCR on the 5' RACE reads. The repertoire consists of 1.5 million to 1.8 million distinct CDR3 sequences, with under 55% occurring once and the leading ten covering less than 5%. This CDR3 comprises 15 residues. Per germline, CDR1 SEHNR and CDR2 FQNEAQ (reference sequence). Trimming cost V 3 bases and J 0 bases; bases outside gene matches: 4.

This chain connects TRBV7-9 to TRBJ1-1, with TRBD1 identical over 7 bases. Specimen: blood. This receptor was taken from a woman aged 18-29 years in good health. The CDR3 sequence is CASSFAGTVNTEAFF. The CDR3, as DNA: TGTGCCAGCAGCTTCGCCGGGACAGTGAACACTGAAGCTTTCTTT.